Shown below are 29 T cell receptor beta chains from a single sample sequenced in a study of T cells in tumors after PD-1 blockade. The data were produced by immunoSEQ multiplex PCR, yet TCRdb's version contains in-frame clones alone and is incomplete. The data hold 15,000 to 25,000 clones, with over 75% observed a single time. The sequenced sample was PBMCs, obtained after anti-PD-1 therapy. The receptors were gathered from a human donor with advanced basal cell or squamous cell carcinoma (not recorded which).

CDR3 nucleotides: TGTGCCAGCAGCCCTTGGGCGGGAGGATTGGAAAACATTCAGTACTTC. Protein: CASSPWAGGLENIQYF. This rearrangement joins TRBV7-2 to TRBJ2-4; 8 bases match TRBD2. CDR1 and CDR2 (germline): SGHTA, FQGNSA. Trimming at V came to 5 bases and at J to 5 bases, leaving 11 bases not matched to a gene. There are 16 residues in the CDR3. The variable domain in full, with the rest retrieved from reference TRBV7-2 and TRBJ2-4, is GAGVSQSPSNKVTEKGKDVELRCDPISGHTALYWYRQSLGQGLEFLIYFQGNSAPDKSGLPSDRFSAERTGGSVSTLTIQRTQQEDSAVYLCASSPWAGGLENIQYFGAGTRLSVL.

This clone was counted between two and nine times. The rearrangement uses TRBV20-1 and TRBJ2-2; D gene unclear. Germline V gene data show CDR1 as DFQATT and CDR2 as SNEGSKA (reference sequence). V gave up 5 bases and J gave up 5 bases, with 6 bases separating them. The CDR3 is 11 residues long. In DNA form, the CDR3 reads TGCAGTGCTGGGAAAACCGGGGAGCTGTTTTTT. It yields the protein CSAGKTGELFF.

There are a few counts of this clone. The J gene is TRBJ2-7, the V gene TRBV28; possibly TRBD1 for D (6 bases). Trimming pared 2 bases from V and 2 bases from J, leaving 13 bases between. This CDR3 is built from 15 residues. CDR1 and CDR2 from the germline V gene are MDHEN and SYDVKM. The CDR3 loop is CASSLAQGNTYEQYF. The DNA of the CDR3 is TGTGCCAGCAGTTTAGCACAGGGAAACACCTACGAGCAGTACTTC.

This clone has only a few counts. The J gene is TRBJ1-1, the V gene TRBV6-5; a possible D gene is TRBD1 (6 bases). The CDR3 covers 14 residues. V was clipped by 2 bases and J by 5 bases, with 12 bases between them. Germline V gene sequence: CDR1 MNHEY, CDR2 SVGAGI. CDR3 in DNA: TGTGCCAGCAGTTACGACACAGGGTTGACTGAAGCTTTCTTT. It encodes CASSYDTGLTEAFF.

The chain uses TRBV11-3 and TRBJ2-1, with TRBD2 as a possible D gene (6 bases). CDR1 SGHNT and CDR2 YENEEA come from the germline V gene. V was trimmed by 6 bases and J by 3 bases, leaving 18 bases between them. The CDR3 runs 16 residues. The DNA of the CDR3 is TGTGCCAGCAGTCCCTCGGAGGGAGTGCACTACAATGAGCAGTTCTTC. Translation gives CASSPSEGVHYNEQFF.

The chain uses TRBV6-6 and TRBJ1-2; TRBD1 agrees at 9 bases. The CDR3 covers 15 residues. V shed 7 bases and J 0 bases; nucleotides not matched to a gene: 6. Germline CDR1 MNHNY, CDR2 SVGAGI (reference sequence). This CDR3 is CASTGTGSANYGYTF. The CDR3 nucleotides are TGTGCCAGCACCGGGACAGGGTCTGCTAACTATGGCTACACCTTC.

The V and J genes are TRBV9 and TRBJ2-7, with a tentative D call TRBD1 (6 bases). The CDR3 is made up of 15 amino acids. V was shortened by 3 bases and J by 4 bases, with 17 bases between the two germline ends. The germline CDR1 and CDR2 sequences are SGDLS and YYNGEE. In DNA form, the CDR3 reads TGTGCCAGCAGCGCCCGGGACAATCTGGCATACGAGCAGTACTTC. Translating gives CASSARDNLAYEQYF.

CDR3 residues: CASGSVGGGETQYF. The CDR3 DNA reads as TGCGCCAGCGGGTCAGTAGGGGGCGGGGAGACCCAGTACTTC. The chain recombines TRBV5-1 with TRBJ2-5; TRBD1 aligns across 7 bases. The CDR3 extends over 14 amino acids. V was pared by 7 bases and J by 5 bases, with 11 bases of the junction left unmatched. CDR1 is SGHRS, CDR2 YFSETQ, per germline. Full variable domain (missing parts from reference TRBV5-1 and TRBJ2-5): KAGVTQTPRYLIKTRGQQVTLSCSPISGHRSVSWYQQTPGQGLQFLFEYFSETQRNKGNFPGRFSGRQFSNSRSEMNVSTLELGDSALYLCASGSVGGGETQYFGPGTRLLVL.

V usage is TRBV2 and J usage is TRBJ1-5; no clear D gene. V was pared by 1 base and J by 6 bases, with 10 bases between. Germline V gene sequence: CDR1 SNHLY, CDR2 FYNNEI. The CDR3 consists of 14 residues. The CDR3 bases are TGTGCCAGCAGTGAAGATGGGATGACTCAGCCCCAGCATTTT. Its protein is CASSEDGMTQPQHF.

A few counts support this clone. The J gene is TRBJ1-2, the V gene TRBV5-5; TRBD1 is a possible D gene (6 bases). V was pared by 3 bases and J by 0 bases, with 15 bases between. CDR3 length equals 16 residues. Looked up from germline, CDR1 is SGHKS and CDR2 is YYEKEE (reference sequence). CDR3 protein: CASSSFRTDSNYGYTF. CDR3 DNA sequence: TGTGCCAGCAGCTCCTTCCGGACAGATTCTAACTATGGCTACACCTTC.

The CDR3 nucleotides are TGTGCCACCAGTGATTTGCGAAAGCTCGCGAGCCAAGAGACCCAGTACTTC. Protein product: CATSDLRKLASQETQYF. The V and J genes are TRBV24-1 and TRBJ2-5; D is undetermined. Trimming removed 0 bases from V and 1 base from J, with 14 bases in between. This CDR3 is built from 17 residues. CDR1 and CDR2 from the germline V gene are KGHDR and SFDVKD.

The rearrangement links TRBV3-1 (or the pseudogene TRBV3-2) to TRBJ2-1; 12 bases fit TRBD2. V shed 0 bases, J shed 2 bases, and the junction held 23 bases outside the gene matches. The CDR3 length is 24 residues. Germline V CDR1 and CDR2: LGHDT, YNNKEL (reference sequence). The CDR3 protein is CASSQDWSDPFLLTSGGTYNEQFF. The CDR3 DNA is TGTGCCAGCAGCCAAGATTGGTCCGATCCATTCCTTCTAACTAGCGGGGGGACCTACAATGAGCAGTTCTTC.

This clone was seen only a few times. For the CDR3, the DNA is TGTGCCAGCAGCTTAACAGATTTAGATACGCAGTATTTT. Translation gives CASSLTDLDTQYF. J is TRBJ2-3 and V is TRBV7-6; no definite D call. CDR3 size: 13 residues. Germline loops: CDR1 SGHVS, CDR2 FNYEAQ. The ends were cut back, 2 bases at V and 5 bases at J, with 8 bases in the middle.

This clone has just one count. CDR3 in amino acids: CASSTYSNQPQHF. The CDR3 DNA sequence: TGTGCCAGCAGTACTTACAGCAATCAGCCCCAGCATTTT. The chain couples TRBV12-3 or TRBV12-4 to TRBJ1-5; D not resolved. Trimming cost V 5 bases and J 1 base, with 6 bases left between them. The CDR3 spans 13 residues.

This chain joins TRBV2 and TRBJ1-5; D is perhaps TRBD1 (5 bases). The CDR3 has 13 amino acids. The germline V gene has CDR1 SNHLY and CDR2 FYNNEI. The V and J ends lost 4 bases and 4 bases respectively, with 8 bases between them. CDR3 in amino acids: CASSVGVNQPQHF. The CDR3 DNA reads TGTGCCAGCAGTGTAGGGGTAAATCAGCCCCAGCATTTT.

The chain joins TRBV5-1 to TRBJ1-3, with a tentative D call TRBD1 (6 bases). The CDR3 runs 14 residues. Trimming removed 0 bases from V and 8 bases from J, with 12 bases in between. Germline V lookup: CDR1 SGHRS, CDR2 YFSETQ. The chain's CDR3 is CASSLVGGEDTIYF. In DNA, the CDR3 is TGCGCCAGCAGCTTGGTTGGGGGCGAGGACACCATATATTTT.

This clone was seen a handful of times. CDR3 bases: TGTGCCAGCAGCTTAGCCGGGCTGAGTGGCTACACCTTC. Its translation is CASSLAGLSGYTF. The chain employs TRBV7-8 and TRBJ1-2, with D uncertain. The CDR3 loop spans 13 amino acids. The germline CDR1 and CDR2 sequences are SGHVS and FQNEAQ. V was clipped by 0 bases and J by 7 bases, with 9 bases between them.

The rearrangement joins TRBV7-2 to TRBJ2-2, with D uncertain. V was shortened by 2 bases and J by 8 bases, with 12 bases between the two germline ends. The CDR3 has 14 residues. Germline CDR1 is SGHTA and CDR2 is FQGNSA. CDR3 DNA: TGTGCCAGCAGCTTAATGGGTTTTGGGGGGGAGCTGTTTTTT. Protein product: CASSLMGFGGELFF.

The genes are TRBV13 and TRBJ2-7; the match to TRBD1 covers 8 bases. CDR3 length: 15 amino acids. The J segment lost 0 bases and the V segment lost 5 bases, leaving 6 bases of the junction unmatched. CDR1 and CDR2 from the germline V gene are PRHDT and FYEKMQ (reference sequence). This chain's CDR3 is CASSIRDRSSYEQYF. Here the CDR3 DNA reads TGTGCCAGCAGCATCCGGGACAGGAGCTCCTACGAGCAGTACTTC.

The chain joins TRBV29-1 to TRBJ2-7; 7 bases align to TRBD1. Trimming removed 2 bases from V and 5 bases from J; junction bases left unmatched: 0. The CDR3 runs 11 residues. The V gene's germline CDR1 is SQVTM and CDR2 ANQGSEA. The CDR3 reads CSVEQGDEQYF. Here the CDR3 DNA reads TGCAGCGTTGAACAGGGGGACGAGCAGTACTTC.

This chain links TRBV7-9 with TRBJ2-3; TRBD1 or TRBD2 may be the D gene (7 bases each). Germline V lookup: CDR1 SEHNR, CDR2 FQNEAQ (reference sequence). This CDR3 has 14 residues. V was cut by 5 bases and J by 6 bases, with 15 bases left in between. The CDR3 is CASSPGGGHDTQYF. The CDR3 region has the DNA TGTGCCAGCAGCCCAGGGGGGGGGCATGATACGCAGTATTTT.

The chain is built from TRBV19 and TRBJ2-7; 7 bases align to TRBD1. J lost 1 base, V lost 8 bases, and 8 bases had no gene match. This CDR3 contains 14 residues. CDR1 and CDR2 from the germline V gene are LNHDA and SQIVND (reference sequence). The CDR3 spells CASGERQGSYEQYF. CDR3 in DNA: TGTGCCAGTGGCGAACGACAGGGATCCTACGAGCAGTACTTC.

The CDR3, as DNA: TGTGCCAGCAGCCAGTCCGGACAGGTATATGGCTACACCTTC. This gives the protein CASSQSGQVYGYTF. The gene calls are TRBV7-8 and TRBJ1-2, with TRBD1 identical over 7 bases. CDR1 SGHVS and CDR2 FQNEAQ come from the germline V gene. The CDR3 length is 14 residues. V shed 5 bases and J 5 bases; nucleotides not matched to a gene: 8.

This clone is a singleton in its sample. The V and J genes are TRBV2 and TRBJ2-3, with 7 bases that match TRBD2. V lost 2 bases and J lost 1; bases outside the gene matches: 0. Germline lookup yields CDR1 SNHLY and CDR2 FYNNEI. CDR3 length equals 14 residues. Here the CDR3 reads CASSETSGTDTQYF. Written as DNA, the CDR3 is TGTGCCAGCAGTGAAACTAGCGGCACAGATACGCAGTATTTT. The entire variable domain, with the rest obtained from reference TRBV2 and TRBJ2-3, is as follows: EPEVTQTPSHQVTQMGQEVILRCVPISNHLYFYWYRQILGQKVEFLVSFYNNEISEKSEIFDDQFSVERPDGSNFTLKIRSTKLEDSAMYFCASSETSGTDTQYFGPGTRLTVL.

DNA for the CDR3: TGTGCCAGCAGCCAAAATAACCGGGAGCGGGGGCCCACAGATACGCAGTATTTT. As protein: CASSQNNRERGPTDTQYF. The chain is built from TRBV7-8 and TRBJ2-3; 8 positions agree with TRBD2. CDR1 and CDR2 (germline): SGHVS, FQNEAQ. The V segment lost 5 bases and the J segment 2 bases; nucleotides outside the gene matches: 15. The CDR3 is 18 amino acids.

The rearrangement links TRBV7-8 to TRBJ2-3; D gene uncertain. Trimming left V 3 bases short and J 2 bases short, with 6 bases between. Per germline, CDR1 SGHVS and CDR2 FQNEAQ. The CDR3 totals 13 residues. DNA for the CDR3: TGTGCCAGCAGCTTCGAGTTCACAGATACGCAGTATTTT. It specifies CASSFEFTDTQYF.

This sequence joins TRBV7-6 and TRBJ2-2, with unresolved D. CDR1 is SGHVS and CDR2 is FNYEAQ in the germline V gene. V was shortened by 8 bases and J by 4 bases, with 14 bases between the two germline ends. This CDR3 spans 14 amino acids. The CDR3, as DNA: TGTGCCAGCGCCCCCTCGGGTAGCACCGGGGAGCTGTTTTTT. This gives the protein CASAPSGSTGELFF. The variable domain in full, completed from reference TRBV7-6 and TRBJ2-2, reads GAGVSQSPRYKVTKRGQDVALRCDPISGHVSLYWYRQALGQGPEFLTYFNYEAQQDKSGLPNDRFSAERPEGSISTLTIQRTEQRDSAMYRCASAPSGSTGELFFGEGSRLTVL.

The chain uses TRBV4-1 and TRBJ2-3; 9 bases line up with TRBD2. V lost 0 bases, J lost 6 bases, and 10 bases stayed unmatched. CDR1 MGHRA and CDR2 YSYEKL come from the germline V gene. The CDR3 spans 17 residues. The CDR3 nucleotides are TGCGCCAGCAGCCAAGAATATGGGGCGGGGGGGCCGGATACGCAGTATTTT. This encodes CASSQEYGAGGPDTQYF.

This chain links TRBV6-2 or TRBV6-3 with TRBJ2-1; D remains ambiguous. In germline, CDR1 is MNHEY, CDR2 SVGEGT. The V gene lost 0 bases and the J gene lost 9 bases, with 6 bases spanning the gap. This CDR3 has 12 amino acids. The CDR3 nucleotides read TGTGCCAGCAGTTACTCGCTCGCTGAGCAGTTCTTC. It encodes CASSYSLAEQFF.